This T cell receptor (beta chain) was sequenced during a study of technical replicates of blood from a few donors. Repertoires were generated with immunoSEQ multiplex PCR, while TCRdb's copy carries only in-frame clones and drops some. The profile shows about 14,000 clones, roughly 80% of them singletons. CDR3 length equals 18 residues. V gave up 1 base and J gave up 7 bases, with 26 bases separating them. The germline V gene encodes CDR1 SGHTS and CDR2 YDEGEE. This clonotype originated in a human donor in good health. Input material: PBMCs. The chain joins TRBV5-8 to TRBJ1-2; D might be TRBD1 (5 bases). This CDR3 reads CASSLPPGITILRGGYTF. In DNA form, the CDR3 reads TGTGCCAGCAGCTTGCCCCCAGGGATTACGATTTTGCGAGGTGGCTACACCTTC.